Below, 9 T cell receptor beta chains from the same sample are listed, as sequenced in a study of T cells in localized non-small cell lung cancer. Libraries were prepared by immunoSEQ multiplex PCR; TCRdb keeps only in-frame clonotypes and omits some of them. The sample has some 64,000 clones; roughly 79% are singletons. The sample in question was PBMCs, obtained before any cancer treatment. The receptors stem from a man between 40 and 69 years old with stage II lung adenocarcinoma.

A single count supports this clone. The chain couples TRBV7-2 to TRBJ2-7; a weak D match, TRBD2 (5 bases). This CDR3 has 15 amino acids. The ends were cut back, 3 bases at V and 0 bases at J, with 12 bases in the middle. Germline V CDR1 and CDR2: SGHTA, FQGNSA. The CDR3 loop reads CASSLNGVSSYEQYF. The CDR3 nucleotides read TGTGCCAGCAGCTTGAACGGGGTTAGCTCCTACGAGCAGTACTTC.

This chain joins TRBV4-1 and TRBJ2-1; 9 nucleotides line up with TRBD1. With 1 base clipped from V and 7 bases from J, the junction kept 8 bases outside the gene matches. Germline CDR1 and CDR2: MGHRA and YSYEKL. The CDR3 has 16 amino acids. The CDR3 nucleotides are TGCGCCAGCAGCCAAGCTCTAACAGGGGGCTGGAATGAGCAGTTCTTC. This sequence encodes CASSQALTGGWNEQFF.

This chain uses TRBV30 with TRBJ1-2, with D unclear. The CDR3 is 12 residues long. V was shortened by 0 bases and J by 3 bases, with 5 bases between the two germline ends. Germline V gene data show CDR1 as GTSNPN and CDR2 as SVGIG (reference sequence). The CDR3 is CAWSVLYYGYTF. The DNA of the CDR3 is TGTGCCTGGAGTGTACTCTACTATGGCTACACCTTC. The whole variable domain, remainder taken from reference TRBV30 and TRBJ1-2, is SQTIHQWPATLVQPVGSPLSLECTVEGTSNPNLYWYRQAAGRGLQLLFYSVGIGQISSEVPQNLSASRPQDRQFILSSKKLLLSDSGFYLCAWSVLYYGYTFGSGTRLTVV.

This clone was seen a single time. The rearrangement links TRBV30 to TRBJ2-1, with 7 positions matching TRBD2. V lost 0 bases and J lost 4; bases outside the gene matches: 6. This CDR3 is 15 amino acids long. The germline gives CDR1 GTSNPN, CDR2 SVGIG (reference sequence). As DNA, the CDR3 is TGTGCCTGGAGTGTAGGGCTAGCGGATTACAATGAGCAGTTCTTC. This sequence encodes CAWSVGLADYNEQFF.

This chain links TRBV6-4 with TRBJ2-3; TRBD2 aligns across 7 bases. The germline CDR1 and CDR2 sequences are MRHNA and SNTAGT. Unmatched junction bases numbered 1, after V lost 0 bases and J lost 1 base. This CDR3 is 15 amino acids long. The CDR3 protein is CASSDSSGGTDTQYF. Here the CDR3 DNA reads TGTGCCAGCAGTGACTCGAGCGGGGGCACAGATACGCAGTATTTT.

The V gene is TRBV9, the J gene TRBJ2-1; D unclear. Germline CDR1 SGDLS, CDR2 YYNGEE. CDR3 length equals 13 residues. V was pared by 3 bases and J by 7 bases, with 11 bases between. The CDR3 coding sequence is TGTGCCAGCAGCGCGGACCTCTGGAATGAGCAGTTCTTC. It yields the protein CASSADLWNEQFF.

The V and J genes are TRBV9 and TRBJ2-1; tentative D call: TRBD2 (6 bases). Trimming shortened V by 0 bases and J by 3 bases, and 19 bases separated the two germline ends. The germline V gene encodes CDR1 SGDLS and CDR2 YYNGEE. The CDR3 consists of 18 residues. Here the CDR3 DNA reads TGTGCCAGCAGCGTAGGGGGAGAGGCTAGCGCCTACTACAATGAGCAGTTCTTC. It translates to CASSVGGEASAYYNEQFF.

This chain links TRBV5-1 with TRBJ2-1; D could derive from TRBD1 or TRBD2 (7 bases each). This CDR3 is built from 17 residues. V was trimmed by 4 bases and J by 9 bases, leaving 26 bases between them. Germline V lookup: CDR1 SGHRS, CDR2 YFSETQ. This CDR3 is CASSPGKAGNQGGEQFF. The DNA for the CDR3 is TGCGCCAGCAGCCCGGGGAAAGCGGGAAATCAGGGGGGTGAGCAGTTCTTC.

The rearrangement links TRBV5-1 to TRBJ2-1, with 16 bases identical to TRBD2. This CDR3 is built from 17 residues. The V segment lost 3 bases and the J segment 4 bases; nucleotides outside the gene matches: 4. From germline, CDR1 is SGHRS and CDR2 YFSETQ. The CDR3, as DNA: TGCGCCAGCAGCTCCGGGACTAGCGGGAGGGAATACAATGAGCAGTTCTTC. It is translated as CASSSGTSGREYNEQFF.